This passage covers 7 T cell receptor beta chains from one sample sequenced in a study of OX40 agonist ivuxolimab in advanced cancers. The method was immunoSEQ multiplex PCR; TCRdb's version includes in-frame clones alone and lacks a portion of them. The sample has some 70,000 clones; roughly nine tenths are singletons. The sample was CD4+ or CD8+ T cells sorted from blood, taken in a trial of the OX40 agonist ivuxolimab. These TCRs come from an adult with an advanced solid tumor such as melanoma, head and neck, liver or kidney cancer.

This chain links TRBV11-2 with TRBJ2-2; either TRBD1 or TRBD2 may fit D (6 bases each). The CDR3 runs 16 residues. V dropped 2 bases and J dropped 4 bases, with 14 bases sitting between them. Germline-derived CDR1 and CDR2 are SGHAT and FQNNGV. In nucleotides, the CDR3 is TGTGCCAGCAGCTTAATACGGGGGCATTCCACCGGGGAGCTGTTTTTT. Protein sequence: CASSLIRGHSTGELFF.

This sequence joins TRBV6-1 and TRBJ1-5; D is unresolved. V lost 7 bases, J lost 3 bases, and 10 bases lay in between. Germline-derived CDR1 and CDR2 are MNHNS and SASEGT. The CDR3 covers 13 residues. This chain's CDR3 is CASTSTYNQPQHF. CDR3 bases: TGTGCCAGCACAAGCACCTACAATCAGCCCCAGCATTTT.

The chain has TRBV9 and TRBJ2-3; D not certain. The CDR3 runs to 14 residues. From germline, CDR1 is SGDLS and CDR2 YYNGEE. V was clipped by 0 bases and J by 1 base, with 6 bases between them. CDR3 residues: CASSVVAGTDTQYF. The CDR3 DNA is TGTGCCAGCAGCGTAGTGGCAGGCACAGATACGCAGTATTTT.

The chain uses TRBV20-1 and TRBJ1-1, with D uncertain. Germline V lookup: CDR1 DFQATT, CDR2 SNEGSKA (reference sequence). This CDR3 has 11 amino acids. Trimming removed 0 bases at V and 5 bases at J, with 4 bases between. CDR3 loop: CSAREKTEAFF. Written as DNA, the CDR3 is TGCAGTGCTAGAGAAAAGACTGAAGCTTTCTTT.

The chain joins TRBV7-9 to TRBJ2-5; D gene ambiguous. With the DNA end fitting TRBJ2-7 better, the J assignment may be wrong. CDR1 and CDR2 from the germline V gene are SEHNR and FQNEAQ (reference sequence). The CDR3 length is 12 residues. CDR3: CASSLSGYEQYF. The CDR3 DNA is TGTGCCAGCAGCTTATCGGGCTACGAGCAGTACTTC.

CDR3: CSAQGGGNQPQHF. Written as DNA, the CDR3 is TGCAGCGCCCAGGGTGGTGGGAATCAGCCCCAGCATTTT. The J gene is TRBJ1-5, the V gene TRBV29-1, with D maybe TRBD1 (5 bases). The CDR3 contains 13 residues. Germline V CDR1 and CDR2: SQVTM, ANQGSEA. With 7 bases removed from V and 4 bases from J, the gap between germline ends came to 14 bases.

CDR3 coding DNA: TGCGCCAGCAGCCCAGGGACTAGCGGGAGGGGTTACCAAGAGACCCAGTACTTC. It encodes CASSPGTSGRGYQETQYF. The V gene is TRBV5-1, the J gene TRBJ2-5; 16 bases agree with TRBD2. Unmatched junction bases numbered 6, after V lost 4 bases and J lost 0 bases. Per germline, CDR1 SGHRS and CDR2 YFSETQ. The CDR3 covers 18 residues.